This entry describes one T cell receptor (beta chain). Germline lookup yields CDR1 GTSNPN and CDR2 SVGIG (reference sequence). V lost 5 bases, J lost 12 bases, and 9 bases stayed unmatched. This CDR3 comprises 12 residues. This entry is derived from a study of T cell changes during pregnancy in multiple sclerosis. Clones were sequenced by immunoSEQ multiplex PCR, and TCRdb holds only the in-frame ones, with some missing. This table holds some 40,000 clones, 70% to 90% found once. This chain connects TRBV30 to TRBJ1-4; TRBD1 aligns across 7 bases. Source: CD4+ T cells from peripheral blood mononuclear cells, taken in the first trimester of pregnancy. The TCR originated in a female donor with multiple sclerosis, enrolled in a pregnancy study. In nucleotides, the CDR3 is TGTGCCTGGGCGAGGGGGCTGAGGGAACTGTTTTTT. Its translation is CAWARGLRELFF.